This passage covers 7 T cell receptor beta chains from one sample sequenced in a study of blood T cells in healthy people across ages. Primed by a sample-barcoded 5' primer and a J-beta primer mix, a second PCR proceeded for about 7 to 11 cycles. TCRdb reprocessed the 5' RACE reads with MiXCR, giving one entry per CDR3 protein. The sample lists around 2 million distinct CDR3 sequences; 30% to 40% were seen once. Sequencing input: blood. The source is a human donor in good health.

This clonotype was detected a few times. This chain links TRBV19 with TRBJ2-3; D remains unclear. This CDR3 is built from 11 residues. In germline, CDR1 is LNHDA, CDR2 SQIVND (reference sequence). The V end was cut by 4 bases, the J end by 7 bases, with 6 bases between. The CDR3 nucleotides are TGTGCCAGTAGTAACATGAATACGCAGTATTTT. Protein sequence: CASSNMNTQYF.

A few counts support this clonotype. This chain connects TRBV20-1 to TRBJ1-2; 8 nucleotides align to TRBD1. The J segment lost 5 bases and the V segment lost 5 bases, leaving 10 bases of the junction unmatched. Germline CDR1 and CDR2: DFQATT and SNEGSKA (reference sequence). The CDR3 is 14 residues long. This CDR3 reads CSADPVDRAYGYTF. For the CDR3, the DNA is TGCAGTGCTGATCCCGTGGACAGGGCTTATGGCTACACCTTC.

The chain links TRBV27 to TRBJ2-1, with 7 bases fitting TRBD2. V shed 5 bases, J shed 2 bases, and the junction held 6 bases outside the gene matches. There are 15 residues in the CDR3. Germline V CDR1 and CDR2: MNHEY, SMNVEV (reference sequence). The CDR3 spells CASSSGVGTYNEQFF. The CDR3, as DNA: TGTGCCAGCAGTAGCGGGGTGGGCACCTACAATGAGCAGTTCTTC.

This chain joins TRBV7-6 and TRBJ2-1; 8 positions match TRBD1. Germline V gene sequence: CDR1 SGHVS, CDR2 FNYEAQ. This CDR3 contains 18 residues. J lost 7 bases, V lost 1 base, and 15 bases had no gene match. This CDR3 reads CASSLDSYVRGRMNEQFF. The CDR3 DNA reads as TGTGCCAGCAGCTTAGACTCATACGTCAGGGGGCGAATGAATGAGCAGTTCTTC.

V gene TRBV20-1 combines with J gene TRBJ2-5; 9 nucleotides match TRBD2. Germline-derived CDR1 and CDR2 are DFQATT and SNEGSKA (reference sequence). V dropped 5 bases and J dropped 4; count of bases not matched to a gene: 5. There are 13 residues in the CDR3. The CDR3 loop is CSALAGASETQYF. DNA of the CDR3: TGCAGTGCTTTAGCGGGGGCTTCAGAGACCCAGTACTTC.

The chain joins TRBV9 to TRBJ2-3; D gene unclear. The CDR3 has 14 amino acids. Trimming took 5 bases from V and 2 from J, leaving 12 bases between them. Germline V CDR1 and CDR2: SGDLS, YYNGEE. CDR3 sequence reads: CASSVYGTTDTQYF. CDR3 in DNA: TGTGCCAGCAGTGTATATGGAACCACAGATACGCAGTATTTT.

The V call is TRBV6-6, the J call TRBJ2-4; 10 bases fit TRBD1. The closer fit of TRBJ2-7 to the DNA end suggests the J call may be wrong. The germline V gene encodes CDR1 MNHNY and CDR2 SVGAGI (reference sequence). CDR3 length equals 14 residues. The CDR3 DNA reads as TGTGCCAGCAGTACGGGACAGGGGCGGAACGAGCAGTACTTC. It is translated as CASSTGQGRNEQYF.